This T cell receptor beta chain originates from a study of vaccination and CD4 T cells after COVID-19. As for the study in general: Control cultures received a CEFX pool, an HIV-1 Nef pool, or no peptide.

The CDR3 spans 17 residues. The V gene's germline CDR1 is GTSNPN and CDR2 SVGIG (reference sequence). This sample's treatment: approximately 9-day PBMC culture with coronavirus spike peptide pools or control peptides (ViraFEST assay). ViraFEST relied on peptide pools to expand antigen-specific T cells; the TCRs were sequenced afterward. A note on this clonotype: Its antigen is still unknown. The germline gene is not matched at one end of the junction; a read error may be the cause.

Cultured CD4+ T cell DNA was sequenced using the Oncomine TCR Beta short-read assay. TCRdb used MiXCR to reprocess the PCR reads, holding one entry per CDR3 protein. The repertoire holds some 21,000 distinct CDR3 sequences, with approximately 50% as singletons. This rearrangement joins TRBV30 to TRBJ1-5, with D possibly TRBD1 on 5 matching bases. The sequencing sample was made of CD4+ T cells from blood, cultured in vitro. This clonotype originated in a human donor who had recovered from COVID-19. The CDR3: CAWSVSRTPYSNQPQRF. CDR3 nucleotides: TGTGCCTGGAGTGTATCGAGGACACCCTATAGCAATCAGCCCCAGCGTTTT.